Listed below are T cell receptor beta chains from one sample, sequenced in a study of T cells in Graves' hyperthyroidism and ophthalmopathy. TCRdb processed the multiplex PCR reads anew with MiXCR; each CDR3 protein has one entry. The data contain 350,000 to 400,000 distinct CDR3 sequences, around 14% of them singletons. The sample consisted of blood. Every receptor here comes from a woman aged 55-75 years with Graves' hyperthyroidism. The CDR3 runs from the conserved cysteine through the conserved F or W. The D gene is left open where the match is weak. Clone size is stated in some rows and not others, as once, few, many or a class when expanded.

TRBV19	TRBJ1-2	-	many	TGTGCCACCTTGGGGCAGGGATGGCACTATGGCTACACCTTC	CATLGQGWHYGYTF
TRBV5-1	TRBJ2-1	-	few	TGCGCCAGCAGCCCAACTCCCGACTCCTACAATGAGCAGTTCTTC	CASSPTPDSYNEQFF
TRBV5-6	TRBJ1-5	TRBD1	few	TGTGCCAGCAGCCAAAGGACAGGATCAAACCAGCCCCAGCATTTT	CASSQRTGSNQPQHF
TRBV27	TRBJ1-1	-	many	TGTGCCAGCAGTTTATCACCGCAGGGGTCACGGACTGAAGCTTTCTTT	CASSLSPQGSRTEAFF
TRBV20-1	TRBJ2-4	-	many	TGCAGTGCTAGACGATTCGACGGAACCAAAAACATTCAGTACTTC	CSARRFDGTKNIQYF
TRBV6-5	TRBJ2-5	-	-	TGTGCCAGCAGTTACTCGGCCAGCCTATGGGGCGAGTACTTC	CASSYSASLWGEYF
TRBV7-6	TRBJ2-5	TRBD1	many	TGTGCCAGCAGCTCGGGACAGGGGTACCAAGAGACCCAGTACTTC	CASSSGQGYQETQYF
TRBV7-9	TRBJ2-7	-	many	TGTGCCAGCAGCTTAGACGCCGGCCTATATGCAGAGCAGTACTTC	CASSLDAGLYAEQYF
TRBV2	TRBJ2-5	TRBD2	-	TGTGCCAGCAGTGAAAGGACGGGAGGGCCCAAAGAGACCCAGTACTTC	CASSERTGGPKETQYF
TRBV12-3/TRBV12-4	TRBJ1-4	TRBD1	many	TGTGCCAGCAGTTCAATACCGGGACAGGGGAATGAAAAACTGTTTTTT	CASSSIPGQGNEKLFF
TRBV5-1	TRBJ1-1	-	many	TGCGCCAGCAGCTTTGGACGGGACACTGAAGCTTTCTTT	CASSFGRDTEAFF
TRBV7-2	TRBJ1-2	TRBD1	few	TGTGCCAGCAGCTTGACAGGGGCCGACTATGGCTACACCTTC	CASSLTGADYGYTF
TRBV29-1	TRBJ2-7	-	many	TGCAGCGTTGAAGATAATGCCAGTACCGCCTACGAGCAGTACTTC	CSVEDNASTAYEQYF
TRBV18	TRBJ1-4	-	many	TGTGCCAGCTCACCAGGACAGAGAGCAACTAATGAAAAACTGTTTTTT	CASSPGQRATNEKLFF
TRBV27	TRBJ1-4	-	many	TGTGCCAGCAGTTTGGTAGGTGGGGAAAAACTGTTTTTT	CASSLVGGEKLFF
TRBV7-9	TRBJ1-2	-	many	TGTGCCAGCAGCTTAGTGGGCGGTGGCTACACCTTC	CASSLVGGGYTF
TRBV20-1	TRBJ2-3	TRBD2	-	TGCAGTGCGGAACTAGCGAGAGATACGCAGTATTTT	CSAELARDTQYF
TRBV28	TRBJ2-3	-	many	TGTGCCAGCAGATCCGACAGCACAGATACGCAGTATTTT	CASRSDSTDTQYF
TRBV5-1	TRBJ1-3	TRBD1	few	TGCGCCAGCAGCCAGGGGACAGACGGAAACACCATATATTTT	CASSQGTDGNTIYF
TRBV6-5	TRBJ2-2	-	-	TGTGCCAGCAGTTACAGGGGGGACACCGGGGAGCTGTTTTTT	CASSYRGDTGELFF
TRBV6-1	TRBJ1-5	-	few	TGTGCCAGCAGGTCCGGCAATCAGCCCCAGCATTTT	CASRSGNQPQHF
TRBV4-2	TRBJ2-1	-	-	TGTGCCAGCAGCCACTTAGAACCAGGCAATGAGCAGTTCTTC	CASSHLEPGNEQFF
TRBV19	TRBJ1-1	TRBD1	-	TGTGCCAGCGGACAGGGGCCGAACACTGAAGCTTTCTTT	CASGQGPNTEAFF
TRBV6-1	TRBJ2-1	TRBD2	-	TGTGCCAGCGGGACGGGAGGTTACAATGAGCAGTTCTTC	CASGTGGYNEQFF
TRBV29-1	TRBJ2-3	TRBD2	few	TGCAGCGCCCGCGGGGGATCTAGCACAGATACGCAGTATTTT	CSARGGSSTDTQYF
TRBV6-1	TRBJ2-7	-	-	TGTGCCAGCAGTCCGGACAGTGGGGCCTCCTACGAGCAGTACTTC	CASSPDSGASYEQYF
TRBV10-3	TRBJ2-6	-	few	TGTGCCATCAGGGGCCTTACTGGGGCCAACGTCCTGACTTTC	CAIRGLTGANVLTF
TRBV10-3	TRBJ2-1	-	few	TGTGCCATCAGTGCGACGACTGGGAACTACAATGAGCAGTTCTTC	CAISATTGNYNEQFF
TRBV7-3	TRBJ2-5	TRBD2	many	TGTGCCAGCAGTCGTAGCGGGAGGGCCACCCAAGAGACCCAGTACTTC	CASSRSGRATQETQYF
TRBV12-3/TRBV12-4	TRBJ2-3	TRBD2	many	TGTGCCAGCAGTTTAACAGCGGGAGGGCCGAGGGATACGCAGTATTTT	CASSLTAGGPRDTQYF
TRBV5-1	TRBJ1-1	-	few	TGCGCCACCTCGGCGGAGGCGACGGACACTGAAGCTTTCTTT	CATSAEATDTEAFF
TRBV29-1	TRBJ2-5	-	many	TGCAGCGTTGTGGGACACAGGGGAGGGGAGACCCAGTACTTC	CSVVGHRGGETQYF
TRBV11-2	TRBJ2-5	-	many	TGTGCCAGCAGCTTTTGGGGCAGGGAGACCCAGTACTTC	CASSFWGRETQYF
TRBV30	TRBJ1-1	-	many	TGTGCCTCCAGGTGGATGAACACTGAAGCTTTCTTT	CASRWMNTEAFF
TRBV20-1	TRBJ2-1	TRBD2	many	TGCAGTGCCACTAGCGGGGACTACAATGAGCAGTTCTTC	CSATSGDYNEQFF
TRBV5-8	TRBJ2-1	-	few	TGTGCCAGCAGTCCGGGGCTGGCCTCCTACAATGAGCAGTTCTTC	CASSPGLASYNEQFF
TRBV5-6	TRBJ1-2	TRBD1	many	TGTGCCAGCAGCTCGCCGGGACAGGGATTAATTCAGGGCTACACCTTC	CASSSPGQGLIQGYTF
TRBV6-1	TRBJ1-1	TRBD1	many	TGTGCCAGCAGCCGGGACAGGGGTTCTGAAGCTTTCTTT	CASSRDRGSEAFF
TRBV2	TRBJ2-3	TRBD1	-	TGTGCCAGCAGTGAGAAGGGGGCTAGCACAGATACGCAGTATTTT	CASSEKGASTDTQYF
TRBV12-3/TRBV12-4	TRBJ2-7	TRBD1	many	TGTGCCAGCAGCCCTACGGACAGGTTGATCCCCTACGAGCAGTACTTC	CASSPTDRLIPYEQYF
TRBV19	TRBJ2-2	TRBD2	many	TGTGCCAGTAGTATGGGACTAGCGGGGATGAAAGGCGGGGAGCTGTTTTTT	CASSMGLAGMKGGELFF
TRBV20-1	TRBJ2-7	TRBD1	few	TGCAGTGCCCGAAGTAGGGACAGGGCCCCCTACGAGCAGTACTTC	CSARSRDRAPYEQYF
TRBV20-1	TRBJ2-3	-	few	TGCAGTGCCCTCGCCGATGGGACCGGTCGGCAGTATTTT	CSALADGTGRQYF
TRBV2	TRBJ1-4	-	few	TGTGCCAGCAGTGAGATCTTTGAGTTGGTGTTTTTT	CASSEIFELVFF
TRBV12-3/TRBV12-4	TRBJ1-3	-	many	TGTGCCAGCATCTCGGAACACTCTGGAAACACCATATATTTT	CASISEHSGNTIYF
TRBV11-3	TRBJ2-5	TRBD2	many	TGTGCCAGCAGCGCTAGCGGACAAGAGACCCAGTACTTC	CASSASGQETQYF
TRBV5-5	TRBJ2-5	-	many	TGTGCCAGCAGCGCCACAGGGTTATTTGAGACCCAGTACTTC	CASSATGLFETQYF
TRBV3-1	TRBJ1-2	-	-	TGTGCCAGCAGCCAAGATGTGGGGTATGGCTACACCTTC	CASSQDVGYGYTF
TRBV5-1	TRBJ2-7	TRBD2	-	TGCGCCAGCAGCTCGGGCCCGGGACTAGGTGTATACGAGCAGTACTTC	CASSSGPGLGVYEQYF
TRBV9	TRBJ2-3	-	few	TGTGCCAGCAGCGTAGTGAGGGACCCTAGCACAGATACGCAGTATTTT	CASSVVRDPSTDTQYF
TRBV7-9	TRBJ2-2	TRBD2	few	TGTGCCAGCAGCCCCCGGGAGGTAGCGGTCACCGGGGAGCTGTTTTTT	CASSPREVAVTGELFF
TRBV2	TRBJ2-1	TRBD2	many	TGTGCCAGCAGTGAAAGGGTTCTTGGACTAGCCGGAGCCAATGAGCAGTTCTTC	CASSERVLGLAGANEQFF
TRBV20-1	TRBJ1-6	-	few	TGCAGTGCTAGAGAAAGGGGGGACACCCGTTCACCCCTCCACTTT	CSARERGDTRSPLHF